Detailed here is one TCR beta chain. Patients of the Seattle cohort, enrolled during active infection, were followed longitudinally. The entry originates in a study of blood T cell repertoires in COVID-19. Background on the study: The United States, Italy and Spain were the sources of the acute and convalescent COVID-19 samples. T cells, B-cell-depleted T cells, or PBMCs supplied cDNA or gDNA.

Unmatched junction bases numbered 4, after V lost 8 bases and J lost 7 bases. CDR3 length: 12 amino acids. Germline V CDR1 and CDR2: MNHEY, SMNVEV (reference sequence). As originally analysed: It was from reference gene primer amplification that nucleated cell counts were estimated. Profiling relied on immunoSEQ multiplex PCR, and the TCRdb table lists in-frame clones only, not all of them. V and J calls plus clone size are reproduced from that table; the DNA served to infer D and trimming. The repertoire holds about 130,000 clones, with 74% as singletons. Sequencing was done on a sample of peripheral blood. The V and J genes are TRBV27 and TRBJ2-7, with TRBD1 matching over 11 bases. The sequence came from an elderly man with COVID-19, enrolled during active disease. The CDR3 region is CASGTGGREQYF. CDR3 coding DNA: TGTGCCAGCGGGACAGGGGGTAGGGAGCAGTACTTC.